The subject of this entry is one TCR beta chain. The sample is drawn from a study of T cells in Graves' hyperthyroidism and ophthalmopathy. The CDR3 is 12 residues long. Trimming shortened V by 4 bases and J by 3 bases, and 9 bases separated the two germline ends. CDR1 SQVTM and CDR2 ANQGSEA come from the germline V gene. Authors of the study amplified TCR beta CDR3 regions from RNA transcripts. The TCR CDR3 first-round RT-PCR relied on the HTBI primer set. MiXCR, applied by TCRdb to the multiplex PCR reads, yields one record per CDR3 protein. Of approximately 510,000 distinct CDR3 sequences detected, over 45% appear once; the ten largest clones hold about 45%.

The genes are TRBV29-1 and TRBJ2-5, with D possibly TRBD1 on 6 matching bases. Sequenced input: peripheral blood or thyroid tissue (not recorded which). This TCR came from an adult woman with Graves' disease, either hyperthyroidism or ophthalmopathy (not recorded which). As DNA, the CDR3 is TGCAGCGTTGGGACAGCTAAAGAGACCCAGTACTTC. Amino acid sequence: CSVGTAKETQYF.